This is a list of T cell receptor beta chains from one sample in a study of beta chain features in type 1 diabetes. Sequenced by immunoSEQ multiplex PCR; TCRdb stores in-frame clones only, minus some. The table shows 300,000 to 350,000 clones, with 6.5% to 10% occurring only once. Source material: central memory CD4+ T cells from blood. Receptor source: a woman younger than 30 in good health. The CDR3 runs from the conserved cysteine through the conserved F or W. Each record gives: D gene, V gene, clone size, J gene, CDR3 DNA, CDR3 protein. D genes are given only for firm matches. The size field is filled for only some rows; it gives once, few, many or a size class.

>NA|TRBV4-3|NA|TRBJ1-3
TGCGCCAGCAGCCAAGACCAGGCCGCCAGAGGAGGAAACACCATATATTTT
CASSQDQAARGGNTIYF
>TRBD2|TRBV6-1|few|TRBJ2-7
TGTGCCATCAGTGAGTCGGGAACTAGCGGGAGTTACGAGCAGTACTTC
CAISESGTSGSYEQYF
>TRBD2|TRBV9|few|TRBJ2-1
TGTGCCAGCAGCGTTAGACTAGCGGGAGTGAATGAGCAGTTCTTC
CASSVRLAGVNEQFF
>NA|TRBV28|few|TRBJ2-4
TGTGCCAGCAGTCCCCTTGGTGCCCGAAGTCGGAACATTCAGTACTTC
CASSPLGARSRNIQYF
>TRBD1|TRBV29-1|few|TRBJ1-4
TGCAGCGGAGAAACAGGGGGCGGTGAAAAACTGTTTTTT
CSGETGGGEKLFF
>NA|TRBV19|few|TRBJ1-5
TGTGCCAGTAGTATTTTCCTTTATAGCAATCAGCCCCAGCATTTT
CASSIFLYSNQPQHF
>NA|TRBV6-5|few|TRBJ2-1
TGTGCCACCTTTAGCTTAGGTTACAATGAGCAGTTCTTC
CATFSLGYNEQFF
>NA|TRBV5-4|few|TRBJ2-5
TGTGCCAGCAGCTGGCGAGGGCAAGAGACCCAGTACTTC
CASSWRGQETQYF
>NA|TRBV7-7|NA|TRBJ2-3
TGTGCTAGCAGCTTAGTAGACTACATGCGAACAGATACGCAGTATTTT
CASSLVDYMRTDTQYF
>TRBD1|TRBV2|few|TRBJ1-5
TGTGCCAGCAGTGCTGACGACAGGGGCAATCAGCCCCAGCATTTT
CASSADDRGNQPQHF
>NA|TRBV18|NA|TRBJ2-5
TGTGCCAGCTCAAGCGCCGAACAAGAGACCCAGTACTTC
CASSSAEQETQYF
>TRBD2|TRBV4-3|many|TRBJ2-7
TGCGCCAGCAGCCAAGATCGGCTAGCGGGGAGGGGAGAGCAGTACTTC
CASSQDRLAGRGEQYF
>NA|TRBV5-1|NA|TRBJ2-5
TGCGCCAGCAGCTTTCATGGGGGTCAGCAAGAGACCCAGTACTTC
CASSFHGGQQETQYF
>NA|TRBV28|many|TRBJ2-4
TGTGCCAGCGGATTACAGGGAACCATTCAGTACTTC
CASGLQGTIQYF
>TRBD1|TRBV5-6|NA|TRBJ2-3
TGTGCCAGCAGACCCCCGGGACAGGGTCACACAGATACGCAGTATTTT
CASRPPGQGHTDTQYF
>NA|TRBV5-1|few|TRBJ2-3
TGCGCCAGCAGCTTGACCCCCACCACAGATACGCAGTATTTT
CASSLTPTTDTQYF